This entry is about one TCR beta chain. Its cognate antigen is unknown. This specimen comes from a study of spatial heterogeneity in lung cancer. Across the study: A consistent excess of beta-chain over alpha-chain sequences was detected. Study-wide results and caveats: TCRs found ubiquitously expanded in tumor appeared in blood more at resection than at follow-up.

This sample's time point: blood at routine non-recurrence follow-up after resection. Frozen PBMC, nontumor lung or tumor provided whole RNA, which was sequenced unsorted. This CDR3 has 12 residues. Germline V lookup: CDR1 MDHEN, CDR2 SYDVKM. V dropped 4 bases and J dropped 8 bases, with 11 bases sitting between them. Every cDNA TCR molecule received its own unique molecular identifier. TCRdb re-analysed the 5' RACE reads in MiXCR, keeping a single row per CDR3 protein. The sample lists about 46,000 distinct CDR3 sequences, 12% seen once, with roughly a third in the top ten. This TCR derives from a male donor with early-stage non-small cell lung cancer. The gene calls are TRBV28 and TRBJ1-1, with D possibly matching TRBD1 (5 bases). The material was PBMCs, obtained at follow-up. The CDR3 region has the DNA TGTGCCAGCAGTTGGTTGGGGGTGGAAGCTTTCTTT. Its translation: CASSWLGVEAFF.